One T cell receptor beta chain is described in this entry. The data were obtained in a study of blood T cell repertoires in COVID-19. Across the study: The cDNA or gDNA used as material had been derived from T cells, B-cell-depleted T cells, or PBMCs.

The study drew participants aged about 18 to 95 years from 20 to 30 US areas. Germline CDR1 is ENHRY and CDR2 is SYGVKD. V lost 1 base and J 6 bases, leaving 10 bases between the germline ends. The CDR3 contains 14 residues. Sequenced by immunoSEQ multiplex PCR; TCRdb stores in-frame clones only, minus some. The sample consists of approximately 300,000 clones, 90% of them appearing once. The sequenced material came from PBMCs or T cells enriched from blood (not recorded which). The chain has TRBV10-3 and TRBJ1-5; weak D call: TRBD1 (6 bases). The TCR originated in a young woman who had been exposed to COVID-19. CDR3 in DNA: TGTGCCATCAGTGAGTTTGCAGGGGCTCAGCCCCAGCATTTT. Translation: CAISEFAGAQPQHF.